This TCR beta chain stems from a study of cytomegalovirus exposure and HLA in healthy donors. Primers included in the PCR were 60 Vbeta and 13 Jbeta primers. Here immunoSEQ multiplex PCR was the method, and the copy in TCRdb shows in-frame clones only, minus some. This sample's table has some 48,000 clones. The germline V gene has CDR1 KGHSH and CDR2 LQKENI. V dropped 5 bases and J dropped 5; count of bases not matched to a gene: 9. The CDR3 covers 14 residues. The source is a male donor in good health and CMV-seropositive. J is TRBJ2-7 and V is TRBV18; 7 bases line up with TRBD2. Material for sequencing was PBMCs. The chain's CDR3 is CASSIRGGGHEQYF. CDR3 nucleotides: TGTGCCAGCTCAATCCGTGGGGGAGGGCACGAGCAGTACTTC.